The 14 T cell receptor beta chains below all came from one sample that was sequenced in a study of T-cell reconstitution after alpha-beta-depleted transplantation in children. Unique molecular identifiers were incorporated when the TCRbeta library was constructed. TCRdb redid the calling of the PCR reads with MiXCR, one entry per CDR3 protein. The sample shows a few hundred thousand distinct CDR3 sequences, about 45% of them seen only once. The source was PBMCs, collected before TCRalphabeta/CD19-depleted stem cell transplant. The receptor source for this set is a girl aged 2 to 10 with aplastic anemia, due to receive a stem cell transplant.

The table lists this clonotype with a few counts. The V and J genes are TRBV5-1 and TRBJ2-3; D gene uncertain. Germline CDR1 is SGHRS and CDR2 is YFSETQ. V gave up 5 bases and J gave up 2 bases, with 9 bases separating them. The CDR3 runs to 13 residues. CDR3 in amino acids: CASRDGFTDTQYF. Written as DNA, the CDR3 is TGCGCCAGCAGGGACGGTTTCACAGATACGCAGTATTTT.

The rearrangement links TRBV20-1 to TRBJ2-7; 10 positions agree with TRBD2. The CDR3 runs 15 residues. Per the germline V gene, CDR1 is DFQATT and CDR2 is SNEGSKA (reference sequence). With V trimmed by 3 bases and J by 1 base, 6 bases remained unmatched. The CDR3 loop is CSASGGTSVSYEQYF. The DNA of the CDR3 is TGCAGTGCTAGTGGTGGGACTAGCGTATCCTACGAGCAGTACTTC.

This chain links TRBV5-5 with TRBJ2-2, with D possibly TRBD1 on 5 matching bases. The V and J ends lost 4 bases and 2 bases respectively, with 9 bases between them. Germline V gene sequence: CDR1 SGHKS, CDR2 YYEKEE (reference sequence). CDR3 length: 14 amino acids. The CDR3 DNA reads as TGTGCCAGCAGCCCGACAGCTAACACCGGGGAGCTGTTTTTT. Translated, it gives CASSPTANTGELFF.

The CDR3 here is CASSLPGRAVGELFF. CDR3 DNA sequence: TGCGCCAGCAGCTTGCCCGGGAGGGCGGTCGGGGAGCTGTTTTTT. The chain links TRBV5-1 to TRBJ2-2; 8 bases match TRBD2. This CDR3 is 15 amino acids long. The V segment lost 1 base and the J segment 7 bases; nucleotides outside the gene matches: 6. Germline CDR1 reads SGHRS; CDR2 reads YFSETQ.

A few counts support this clonotype. The rearrangement links TRBV29-1 to TRBJ2-1; 8 bases align to TRBD2. The V gene's germline CDR1 is SQVTM and CDR2 ANQGSEA. With V trimmed by 4 bases and J by 1 base, 6 bases remained unmatched. The CDR3 runs to 15 residues. The CDR3: CSVALAGFSYNEQFF. CDR3 nucleotide sequence: TGCAGCGTTGCTCTAGCGGGTTTTTCCTACAATGAGCAGTTCTTC.

The V call is TRBV5-1, the J call TRBJ1-2; 7 nucleotides align to TRBD1. This CDR3 region has 13 residues. Unmatched junction bases numbered 4, after V lost 1 base and J lost 7 bases. Germline loops: CDR1 SGHRS, CDR2 YFSETQ. The CDR3 spells CASSLTGEAGYTF. In nucleotides, the CDR3 is TGCGCCAGCAGCTTGACAGGGGAGGCTGGCTACACCTTC. The whole variable domain, remainder taken from reference TRBV5-1 and TRBJ1-2, is KAGVTQTPRYLIKTRGQQVTLSCSPISGHRSVSWYQQTPGQGLQFLFEYFSETQRNKGNFPGRFSGRQFSNSRSEMNVSTLELGDSALYLCASSLTGEAGYTFGSGTRLTVV.

The chain combines TRBV4-3 with TRBJ2-4, with D possibly matching TRBD2 (7 bases). With 3 bases removed from V and 6 bases from J, the gap between germline ends came to 21 bases. There are 17 residues in the CDR3. Germline V lookup: CDR1 LGHNA, CDR2 YSLEER. The CDR3 region has the DNA TGCGCCAGCAGCCAGCCGCTGGGGGGGCATATCGGAAACATTCAGTACTTC. Translated: CASSQPLGGHIGNIQYF.

This chain joins TRBV12-3 or TRBV12-4 and TRBJ2-1, with D possibly being TRBD1 or TRBD2 (5 bases each). The CDR3 length is 16 residues. V was shortened by 1 base and J by 0 bases, with 10 bases between the two germline ends. As DNA, the CDR3 is TGTGCCAGCAGTTTAGACGGGGCCAGCTCCTACAATGAGCAGTTCTTC. Amino acids: CASSLDGASSYNEQFF.

This rearrangement joins TRBV7-2 to TRBJ2-5; TRBD2 matches 8 bases. CDR1 and CDR2 (germline): SGHTA, FQGNSA. This CDR3 is built from 14 residues. After removal of 8 bases from V and 1 base from J, the junction contained 6 bases not matched to a gene. The CDR3 is CASGTLAVQETQYF. The CDR3 DNA reads TGTGCCAGCGGTACACTAGCGGTCCAAGAGACCCAGTACTTC.

The chain links TRBV11-2 to TRBJ1-5; 9 bases agree with TRBD1. The CDR3 totals 15 residues. V shed 4 bases, J shed 5 bases, and the junction held 6 bases outside the gene matches. Per the germline V gene, CDR1 is SGHAT and CDR2 is FQNNGV. CDR3 sequence reads: CASSSGQGGDQPQHF. The CDR3 nucleotides are TGTGCCAGCAGCTCGGGACAGGGTGGAGATCAGCCCCAGCATTTT.

In this sample, this clonotype turned up many times. This chain connects TRBV20-1 to TRBJ2-1; D is undetermined. Germline V gives CDR1 DFQATT, CDR2 SNEGSKA (reference sequence). There are 15 residues in the CDR3. V dropped 4 bases and J dropped 0 bases, with 13 bases sitting between them. The CDR3 sequence: CSATINPSSYNEQFF. The CDR3 nucleotides read TGCAGTGCTACTATCAACCCTAGCTCCTACAATGAGCAGTTCTTC.

This clonotype was seen repeatedly, ten times or more. This chain's CDR3 is CASSSTGPETQYF. CDR3 bases: TGTGCCAGCAGCTCCACGGGCCCCGAGACCCAGTACTTC. The V gene is TRBV7-2, the J gene TRBJ2-5, with no clear D. V lost 4 bases and J lost 5, with 11 bases in between. Per the germline V gene, CDR1 is SGHTA and CDR2 is FQGNSA. The length of the CDR3 is 13 residues.

The V call is TRBV6-5, the J call TRBJ2-7; D is possibly TRBD1 (6 bases). The germline gives CDR1 MNHEY, CDR2 SVGAGI. The CDR3 loop spans 14 amino acids. Trimming removed 4 bases from V and 3 bases from J, with 13 bases in between. The CDR3 bases are TGTGCCAGCAGTTCCTTTGACAGGCACTACGAGCAGTACTTC. It yields the protein CASSSFDRHYEQYF.

This clonotype was observed many times. The chain recombines TRBV20-1 with TRBJ2-3, with TRBD2 matching over 11 bases. The trim removed 6 bases at V and 10 bases at J, leaving 6 bases unmatched. This CDR3 contains 12 residues. Germline loops: CDR1 DFQATT, CDR2 SNEGSKA (reference sequence). The CDR3 protein is CSAGLAASPQYF. CDR3 DNA sequence: TGCAGTGCGGGACTAGCGGCTTCTCCGCAGTATTTT.